This TCR beta chain was captured in a study of T cells in tumors after PD-1 blockade. Study at large: Each patient got pembrolizumab 200 mg every 3 weeks or cemiplimab 350 mg every 2 weeks. During anti-PD-1 treatment, some patients continued daily vismodegib 150 mg. On average, tumor samples gave approximately 25,000 TCR templates and roughly 5,500 unique clonotypes.

Specified time point: second of two pre-therapy site-matched biopsies 2 to 3 months apart. CDR3 length: 16 residues. V gave up 2 bases and J gave up 4 bases; unmatched junction bases: 4. Germline V gene lookup returns CDR1 SNHLY and CDR2 FYNNEI. Regarding this clone: The antigen is unknown.

Sequencing was performed with immunoSEQ multiplex PCR; in TCRdb, only in-frame clones are kept and a portion is missing. This sample carries around 1,800 clones, roughly 74% of them seen once, and the ten largest clones take roughly 12%. Notes on the study in general: Clonal replacement appeared only between pre- and post-treatment samples.

The sequence came from a human donor with basal cell carcinoma. This material consisted of tumor tissue, taken before anti-PD-1 treatment. This chain connects TRBV2 to TRBJ2-3; 12 positions match TRBD2. The CDR3 loop is CASSESSGGAPDTQYF. CDR3 coding DNA: TGTGCCAGCAGTGAATCTAGCGGGGGGGCCCCAGATACGCAGTATTTT.